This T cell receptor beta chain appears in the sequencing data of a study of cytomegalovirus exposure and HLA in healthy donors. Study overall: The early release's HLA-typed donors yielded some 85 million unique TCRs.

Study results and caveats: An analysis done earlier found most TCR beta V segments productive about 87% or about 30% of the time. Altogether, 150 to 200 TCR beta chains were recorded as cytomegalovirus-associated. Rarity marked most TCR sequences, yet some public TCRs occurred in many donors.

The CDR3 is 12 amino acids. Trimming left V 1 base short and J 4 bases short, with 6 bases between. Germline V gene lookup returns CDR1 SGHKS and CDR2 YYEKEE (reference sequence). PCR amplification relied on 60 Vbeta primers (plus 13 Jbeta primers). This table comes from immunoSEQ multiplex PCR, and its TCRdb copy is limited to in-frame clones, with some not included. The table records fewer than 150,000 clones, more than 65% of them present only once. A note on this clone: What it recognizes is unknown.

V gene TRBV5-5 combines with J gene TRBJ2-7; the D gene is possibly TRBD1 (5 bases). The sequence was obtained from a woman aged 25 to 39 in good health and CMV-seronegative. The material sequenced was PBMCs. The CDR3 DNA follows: TGTGCCAGCAGCTTGACAGGATACGAGCAGTACGTC. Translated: CASSLTGYEQYV.